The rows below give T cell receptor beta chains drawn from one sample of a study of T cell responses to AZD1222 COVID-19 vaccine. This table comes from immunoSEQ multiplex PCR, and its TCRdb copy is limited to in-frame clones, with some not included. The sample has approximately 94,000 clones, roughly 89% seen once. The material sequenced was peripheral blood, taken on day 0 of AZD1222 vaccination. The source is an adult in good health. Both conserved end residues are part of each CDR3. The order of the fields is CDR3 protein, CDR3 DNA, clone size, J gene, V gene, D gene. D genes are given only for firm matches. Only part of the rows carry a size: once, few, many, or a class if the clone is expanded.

CDR3 protein: CASSEAPLAGAYEQYF; CDR3 DNA: TGTGCCAGCAGTGAAGCGCCACTAGCGGGAGCCTACGAGCAGTACTTC; clone size: NA; J gene: TRBJ2-7; V gene: TRBV6-1; D gene: TRBD2
CDR3 protein: CAGSLPLRYTGYTF; CDR3 DNA: TGTGCCGGCAGTCTCCCTCTGCGGTATACGGGCTACACCTTC; clone size: NA; J gene: TRBJ1-2; V gene: TRBV28; D gene: NA
CDR3 protein: CASSQDWLAGSNEQFF; CDR3 DNA: TGCGCCAGCAGCCAAGACTGGCTAGCGGGGAGTAATGAGCAGTTCTTC; clone size: NA; J gene: TRBJ2-1; V gene: TRBV4-3; D gene: TRBD2
CDR3 protein: CASSQDSTNEKLFF; CDR3 DNA: TGTGCCAGCAGCCAGGACAGTACTAATGAAAAACTGTTTTTT; clone size: NA; J gene: TRBJ1-4; V gene: TRBV5-4; D gene: NA
CDR3 protein: CASSLARAGFSAGDTQYF; CDR3 DNA: TGTGCCAGCAGCTTAGCGAGAGCGGGTTTCAGCGCGGGAGATACGCAGTATTTT; clone size: NA; J gene: TRBJ2-3; V gene: TRBV7-2; D gene: NA
CDR3 protein: CASSSQGISGEQYF; CDR3 DNA: TGTGCCAGCAGCTCCCAAGGGATCTCGGGGGAGCAGTACTTC; clone size: NA; J gene: TRBJ2-7; V gene: TRBV7-8; D gene: NA
CDR3 protein: CASSLRQLAKNIQYF; CDR3 DNA: TGTGCCAGCAGCTTAAGACAGCTAGCCAAAAACATTCAGTACTTC; clone size: NA; J gene: TRBJ2-4; V gene: TRBV5-6; D gene: NA
CDR3 protein: CASSLVTGGRGMNTEAFF; CDR3 DNA: TGTGCCAGCAGCTTAGTAACAGGGGGCAGAGGGATGAACACTGAAGCTTTCTTT; clone size: NA; J gene: TRBJ1-1; V gene: TRBV7-9; D gene: TRBD1
CDR3 protein: CASSPVPGQNTEAFF; CDR3 DNA: TGTGCCAGCAGCCCAGTCCCGGGACAGAACACTGAAGCTTTCTTT; clone size: NA; J gene: TRBJ1-1; V gene: TRBV7-3; D gene: NA
CDR3 protein: CASSQDRAIGGQEF; CDR3 DNA: TGCGCCAGCAGCCAAGATCGAGCTATCGGGGGACAGGAGTTT; clone size: NA; J gene: TRBJ1-3; V gene: TRBV4-1; D gene: TRBD1
CDR3 protein: CASSLLAGRSDTQYF; CDR3 DNA: TGCGCCAGCAGCTTGTTGGCGGGCAGATCCGATACGCAGTATTTT; clone size: NA; J gene: TRBJ2-3; V gene: TRBV5-1; D gene: NA
CDR3 protein: CASSPGLIGTEAFF; CDR3 DNA: TGTGCCAGCAGCCCGGGTTTGATAGGGACTGAAGCTTTCTTT; clone size: NA; J gene: TRBJ1-1; V gene: TRBV9; D gene: NA
CDR3 protein: CASSEMGPTNTEAFF; CDR3 DNA: TGTGCCAGCAGTGAAATGGGCCCCACGAACACTGAAGCTTTCTTT; clone size: NA; J gene: TRBJ1-1; V gene: TRBV6-1; D gene: NA
CDR3 protein: CASSPWGGWSAAGELFF; CDR3 DNA: TGTGCCAGCAGCCCTTGGGGGGGGTGGAGCGCCGCCGGGGAGCTGTTTTTT; clone size: NA; J gene: TRBJ2-2; V gene: TRBV5-4; D gene: TRBD2
CDR3 protein: CASSTSGGPYEQYF; CDR3 DNA: TGTGCCAGCAGCACCTCGGGTGGTCCCTACGAGCAGTACTTC; clone size: NA; J gene: TRBJ2-7; V gene: TRBV11-3; D gene: NA
CDR3 protein: CASSPQSSSYEQYF; CDR3 DNA: TGTGCCAGCTCACCCCAATCAAGCTCCTACGAGCAGTACTTC; clone size: NA; J gene: TRBJ2-7; V gene: TRBV18; D gene: NA
CDR3 protein: CASSSPPTFEQYF; CDR3 DNA: TGTGCCAGCAGCTCCCCCCCCACTTTCGAGCAGTACTTC; clone size: NA; J gene: TRBJ2-7; V gene: TRBV7-9; D gene: NA
CDR3 protein: CASSYSLDRAYEQYF; CDR3 DNA: TGTGCCAGCAGTTACTCTCTCGACAGGGCCTACGAGCAGTACTTC; clone size: NA; J gene: TRBJ2-7; V gene: TRBV6-5; D gene: TRBD1
CDR3 protein: CASKVDRGYSPLHF; CDR3 DNA: TGTGCCAGCAAAGTGGACAGGGGATATTCACCCCTCCACTTT; clone size: NA; J gene: TRBJ1-6; V gene: TRBV6-5; D gene: TRBD1
CDR3 protein: CASSPRTDESEQYF; CDR3 DNA: TGTGCCAGCTCACCACGGACCGATGAGAGCGAGCAGTACTTC; clone size: once; J gene: TRBJ2-7; V gene: TRBV18; D gene: NA
CDR3 protein: CASSYSKEGSNTEAFF; CDR3 DNA: TGTGCCAGCAGTTACTCGAAGGAGGGTTCGAACACTGAAGCTTTCTTT; clone size: NA; J gene: TRBJ1-1; V gene: TRBV6-2/TRBV6-3; D gene: NA
CDR3 protein: CASSLGGGTYTGELFF; CDR3 DNA: TGCGCCAGCAGCCTGGGCGGGGGGACCTACACCGGGGAGCTGTTTTTT; clone size: NA; J gene: TRBJ2-2; V gene: TRBV5-1; D gene: TRBD2
CDR3 protein: CASSPSTGGRESYTF; CDR3 DNA: TGTGCCAGCTCACCCTCTACTGGGGGGCGCGAAAGCTACACCTTC; clone size: NA; J gene: TRBJ1-2; V gene: TRBV18; D gene: NA
CDR3 protein: CASSEQGLADTQYF; CDR3 DNA: TGCGCCAGCAGTGAACAGGGGCTCGCAGATACGCAGTATTTT; clone size: NA; J gene: TRBJ2-3; V gene: TRBV5-1; D gene: TRBD1
CDR3 protein: CASIRLDRGPGNTEAFF; CDR3 DNA: TGTGCCAGCATCCGACTTGACAGGGGGCCAGGGAACACTGAAGCTTTCTTT; clone size: NA; J gene: TRBJ1-1; V gene: TRBV7-9; D gene: TRBD1
CDR3 protein: CASNGLAGSGNEQFF; CDR3 DNA: TGTGCCAGCAACGGACTAGCGGGAAGCGGGAATGAGCAGTTCTTC; clone size: NA; J gene: TRBJ2-1; V gene: TRBV9; D gene: TRBD2
CDR3 protein: CASRQKGGATEAFF; CDR3 DNA: TGCGCCAGCAGACAAAAAGGGGGGGCCACTGAAGCTTTCTTT; clone size: few; J gene: TRBJ1-1; V gene: TRBV5-1; D gene: NA
CDR3 protein: CAWSPSWVSEQYF; CDR3 DNA: TGTGCCTGGAGTCCTTCGTGGGTAAGCGAGCAGTACTTC; clone size: NA; J gene: TRBJ2-7; V gene: TRBV30; D gene: NA
CDR3 protein: CASSQQGRSYEQYF; CDR3 DNA: TGTGCCAGCTCTCAACAGGGGAGGTCCTACGAGCAGTACTTC; clone size: NA; J gene: TRBJ2-7; V gene: TRBV18; D gene: NA
CDR3 protein: CASSAGTISEAFF; CDR3 DNA: TGTGCCAGCAGCGCCGGGACCATCAGTGAAGCTTTCTTT; clone size: NA; J gene: TRBJ1-1; V gene: TRBV9; D gene: NA
CDR3 protein: CASSPLVADTQYF; CDR3 DNA: TGTGCCAGCTCCCCTTTAGTTGCAGATACGCAGTATTTT; clone size: NA; J gene: TRBJ2-3; V gene: TRBV2; D gene: NA
CDR3 protein: CASSLDTSPLHF; CDR3 DNA: TGTGCCAGCAGCTTGGATACTTCACCCCTCCACTTT; clone size: few; J gene: TRBJ1-6; V gene: TRBV5-4; D gene: NA
CDR3 protein: CASSPRQGSYEQYF; CDR3 DNA: TGCGCCAGCAGCCCAAGACAGGGCTCCTACGAGCAGTACTTC; clone size: NA; J gene: TRBJ2-7; V gene: TRBV4-3; D gene: TRBD1
CDR3 protein: CASSQDLGGPYNEQFF; CDR3 DNA: TGCGCCAGCAGCCAAGACCTCGGGGGGCCCTACAATGAGCAGTTCTTC; clone size: NA; J gene: TRBJ2-1; V gene: TRBV4-1; D gene: NA
CDR3 protein: CASSKVRGGWGYTF; CDR3 DNA: TGTGCCAGCAGCAAAGTCAGGGGTGGTTGGGGCTACACCTTC; clone size: NA; J gene: TRBJ1-2; V gene: TRBV21-1; D gene: NA
CDR3 protein: CASSLGQTNTEAFF; CDR3 DNA: TGTGCCAGCAGCCTTGGACAAACGAACACTGAAGCTTTCTTT; clone size: NA; J gene: TRBJ1-1; V gene: TRBV14; D gene: NA
CDR3 protein: CASSPLGHRETYEQYF; CDR3 DNA: TGTGCCAGCAGCCCCCTCGGACACAGGGAAACCTACGAGCAGTACTTC; clone size: NA; J gene: TRBJ2-7; V gene: TRBV11-2; D gene: NA
CDR3 protein: CASSGLDISAGYTF; CDR3 DNA: TGTGCCAGCAGTGGACTAGACATTTCGGCCGGCTACACCTTC; clone size: NA; J gene: TRBJ1-2; V gene: TRBV25-1; D gene: NA
CDR3 protein: CASSSHGTGSTEAFF; CDR3 DNA: TGTGCCAGTAGTTCCCACGGGACAGGGAGCACTGAAGCTTTCTTT; clone size: NA; J gene: TRBJ1-1; V gene: TRBV19; D gene: TRBD1
CDR3 protein: CASRGLGVHEDTQYF; CDR3 DNA: TGTGCCAGCAGGGGTTTGGGGGTCCATGAAGATACGCAGTATTTT; clone size: NA; J gene: TRBJ2-3; V gene: TRBV6-5; D gene: NA
CDR3 protein: CASGVDPASGYGYTF; CDR3 DNA: TGTGCCAGCGGAGTAGATCCCGCCAGCGGCTATGGCTACACCTTC; clone size: once; J gene: TRBJ1-2; V gene: TRBV2; D gene: NA
CDR3 protein: CASSLAGRGTDTQYF; CDR3 DNA: TGTGCCAGCAGTTTGGCGGGCAGGGGTACAGATACGCAGTATTTT; clone size: few; J gene: TRBJ2-3; V gene: TRBV27; D gene: NA
CDR3 protein: CAARTSGGVSETQYF; CDR3 DNA: TGTGCCGCTCGGACTAGCGGGGGGGTTTCAGAGACCCAGTACTTC; clone size: NA; J gene: TRBJ2-5; V gene: TRBV10-3; D gene: TRBD2
CDR3 protein: CASSPGQVYSNQPQHF; CDR3 DNA: TGTGCCAGCAGCCCAGGACAGGTTTATAGCAATCAGCCCCAGCATTTT; clone size: NA; J gene: TRBJ1-5; V gene: TRBV6-6; D gene: TRBD1
CDR3 protein: CASSKLAGGHNEQFF; CDR3 DNA: TGTGCCAGCAGTAAACTAGCGGGAGGACACAATGAGCAGTTCTTC; clone size: NA; J gene: TRBJ2-1; V gene: TRBV27; D gene: TRBD2
CDR3 protein: CASKTGSFNEKLFF; CDR3 DNA: TGTGCCAGTAAAACGGGCAGCTTTAATGAAAAACTGTTTTTT; clone size: NA; J gene: TRBJ1-4; V gene: TRBV19; D gene: NA
CDR3 protein: CASSMTVVLMNTEAFF; CDR3 DNA: TGTGCCAGTAGTATGACAGTAGTCTTAATGAACACTGAAGCTTTCTTT; clone size: NA; J gene: TRBJ1-1; V gene: TRBV19; D gene: NA
CDR3 protein: CATRPPADPYGYTF; CDR3 DNA: TGTGCCACCAGACCACCGGCTGATCCCTATGGCTACACCTTC; clone size: medium-sized; J gene: TRBJ1-2; V gene: TRBV15; D gene: NA